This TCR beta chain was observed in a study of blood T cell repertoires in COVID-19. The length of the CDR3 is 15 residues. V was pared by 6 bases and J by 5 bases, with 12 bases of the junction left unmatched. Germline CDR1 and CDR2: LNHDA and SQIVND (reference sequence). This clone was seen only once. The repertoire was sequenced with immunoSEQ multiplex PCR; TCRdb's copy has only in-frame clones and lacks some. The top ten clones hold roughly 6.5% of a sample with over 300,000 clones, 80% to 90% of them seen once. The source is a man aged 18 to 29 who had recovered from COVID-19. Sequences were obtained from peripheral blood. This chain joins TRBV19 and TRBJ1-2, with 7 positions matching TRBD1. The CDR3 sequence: CASREDRSALYGYTF. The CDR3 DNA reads TGTGCCAGTAGAGAGGACAGGAGCGCTCTTTATGGCTACACCTTC. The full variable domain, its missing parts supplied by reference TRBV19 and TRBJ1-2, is DGGITQSPKYLFRKEGQNVTLSCEQNLNHDAMYWYRQDPGQGLRLIYYSQIVNDFQKGDIAEGYSVSREKKESFPLTVTSAQKNPTAFYLCASREDRSALYGYTFGSGTRLTVV.